These T cell receptor beta chains were read from a single sample in a study of blood T cells in healthy people across ages. TCRdb processed the 5' RACE reads anew with MiXCR; each CDR3 protein has one entry. Among hundreds of thousands of distinct CDR3 sequences, less than 30% were seen once, and the ten largest hold approximately 30%. What was sequenced was blood. The receptors derive from a woman in her seventies in good health. Both conserved end residues are part of each CDR3. Fields, in order: CDR3 DNA, CDR3 protein, J gene, D gene, clone size, V gene. A D gene is named only where the DNA matches it firmly. The size entry is marked missing in some rows and otherwise reads once, few, many or a size class.

DNA: TGTGCCATCTTTAGCGGGAGGCTCACAGATACGCAGTATTTT
CDR3: CAIFSGRLTDTQYF
J: TRBJ2-3
D: TRBD2
size: few
V: TRBV10-3

DNA: TGTGCCAGCAGCTTAGGCGTGGGGGCTTCGACTAACTATGGCTACACCTTC
CDR3: CASSLGVGASTNYGYTF
J: TRBJ1-2
D: -
size: -
V: TRBV7-2

DNA: TGCAGTGTCAGCGGGGGTAACACTGAAGCTTTCTTT
CDR3: CSVSGGNTEAFF
J: TRBJ1-1
D: -
size: few
V: TRBV20-1

DNA: TGTGCCAGCAGCGTTACAGGCGGCGGGGAGCTGTTTTTT
CDR3: CASSVTGGGELFF
J: TRBJ2-2
D: -
size: -
V: TRBV5-5

DNA: TGCAGCGCCCTAGGGACTCTTATTTACAATGAGCAGTTCTTC
CDR3: CSALGTLIYNEQFF
J: TRBJ2-1
D: -
size: many
V: TRBV29-1

DNA: TGTGCCAGCAGCTTAGCAGGAGAGCAGTTCTTC
CDR3: CASSLAGEQFF
J: TRBJ2-1
D: -
size: few
V: TRBV11-1

DNA: TGCAGTGCCAGAGTTTTCGGGGGGGACAATCAGCCCCAGCATTTT
CDR3: CSARVFGGDNQPQHF
J: TRBJ1-5
D: -
size: few
V: TRBV20-1

DNA: TGCAGCGTTGAACCGGGTTACAATGAGCAGTTCTTC
CDR3: CSVEPGYNEQFF
J: TRBJ2-1
D: -
size: -
V: TRBV29-1

DNA: TGTGCCAGCAGCCAAGACGCCCCTCGCGGGAGTAGGAAGACCCAGTACTTC
CDR3: CASSQDAPRGSRKTQYF
J: TRBJ2-5
D: TRBD2
size: -
V: TRBV3-1

DNA: TGTGCCAGCAGCCCTCAAATTACGAGCTATGGCTACACCTTC
CDR3: CASSPQITSYGYTF
J: TRBJ1-2
D: -
size: -
V: TRBV7-9

DNA: TGCAGTGCTAGAGAGGACGGGGATTCACCCCTCCACTTT
CDR3: CSAREDGDSPLHF
J: TRBJ1-6
D: -
size: -
V: TRBV20-1

DNA: TGTGCCAGCAGCTTTAGCGGGAGGGGGAACATTCAGTACTTC
CDR3: CASSFSGRGNIQYF
J: TRBJ2-4
D: TRBD2
size: few
V: TRBV5-6

DNA: TGTGCCAGCAGTTATAACAGGGGTTATGGCTACACCTTC
CDR3: CASSYNRGYGYTF
J: TRBJ1-2
D: TRBD1
size: -
V: TRBV12-3/TRBV12-4

DNA: TGCAGTACGATCCAGCTCACAGATACGCAGTATTTT
CDR3: CSTIQLTDTQYF
J: TRBJ2-3
D: -
size: -
V: TRBV20-1

DNA: TGCGCCAGCAGCCAAGTAATTCAGAGGGGTAGGAGTCAGCCCCAGCATTTT
CDR3: CASSQVIQRGRSQPQHF
J: TRBJ1-5
D: -
size: -
V: TRBV4-1

DNA: TGCAGTGCTAGAGATGATCGGCGGCCTACAACTAATGAAAAACTGTTTTTT
CDR3: CSARDDRRPTTNEKLFF
J: TRBJ1-4
D: -
size: few
V: TRBV20-1

DNA: TGTGCCAGCTCACCACGTACTAGCGGGATAGCCAATGAGCAGTTCTTC
CDR3: CASSPRTSGIANEQFF
J: TRBJ2-1
D: TRBD2
size: few
V: TRBV18

DNA: TGCGCCAGCAGCCAAGATCTGGGACTAGCGGCCAACAATGAGCAGTTCTTC
CDR3: CASSQDLGLAANNEQFF
J: TRBJ2-1
D: TRBD2
size: -
V: TRBV4-3

DNA: TGTGCCAGCACCAGCGCAGCGGGCCCAAGCGAGCAGTACTTC
CDR3: CASTSAAGPSEQYF
J: TRBJ2-7
D: -
size: few
V: TRBV2

DNA: TGCGCCAGCGCTGCCGCAGGGGTCAAACCCGGGCAGTACTTC
CDR3: CASAAAGVKPGQYF
J: TRBJ2-7
D: -
size: -
V: TRBV28

DNA: TGTGCCAGCAGTTACTCAGGGGGCGTATATGGCTACACCTTC
CDR3: CASSYSGGVYGYTF
J: TRBJ1-2
D: TRBD1
size: -
V: TRBV6-5

DNA: TGCGCCAGCAGCTTGGAGGGAGGGTTCTACAATGAGCAGTTCTTC
CDR3: CASSLEGGFYNEQFF
J: TRBJ2-1
D: TRBD2
size: few
V: TRBV5-1

DNA: TGTGCCAGCAGCTTAGGACCGGGGGGCAATGAGCAGTTCTTC
CDR3: CASSLGPGGNEQFF
J: TRBJ2-1
D: TRBD2
size: few
V: TRBV7-9

DNA: TGTGCCAGCAGAATGGGACTGGGGGGAGAGACCCAGTACTTC
CDR3: CASRMGLGGETQYF
J: TRBJ2-5
D: -
size: -
V: TRBV7-2

DNA: TGCAGCGTTGAAGGGAAAGAGACCCAGTACTTC
CDR3: CSVEGKETQYF
J: TRBJ2-5
D: -
size: many
V: TRBV29-1

DNA: TGTGCCAGCAGACCGGTGGGGGGACTAATTTCTGAAGCTTTCTTT
CDR3: CASRPVGGLISEAFF
J: TRBJ1-1
D: -
size: -
V: TRBV7-8

DNA: TGTGCCAGCCGCTTAGGGACTACTAATGAAAAACTGTTTTTT
CDR3: CASRLGTTNEKLFF
J: TRBJ1-4
D: -
size: many
V: TRBV28

DNA: TGTGCCAGCAGTTTTTCCCCGAGACGGCTGATCTCTGGGGCCAACGTCCTGACTTTC
CDR3: CASSFSPRRLISGANVLTF
J: TRBJ2-6
D: -
size: few
V: TRBV6-5